The T cell receptor (beta chain) described here comes from a study of blood T cells in healthy people across ages. PCR was performed a second time for about 7 to 12 cycles using a sample-barcoded 5' primer and a J-beta primer mix. TCRdb re-analysed the 5' RACE reads in MiXCR, keeping a single row per CDR3 protein. The sample yields about 680,000 distinct CDR3 sequences, around 48% seen once. CDR3 length: 14 amino acids. Germline CDR1 MDHEN, CDR2 SYDVKM. The sequenced material came from blood. The chain employs TRBV28 and TRBJ2-5; 8 bases are a match to TRBD1. The end of the DNA is better explained by TRBJ2-7, so the J call may be wrong. This TCR derives from a woman aged 60 to 75 in good health. The CDR3 protein is CASTRTGFPYEQYF. The CDR3 DNA reads as TGTGCCAGCACGAGGACAGGGTTTCCCTACGAGCAGTACTTC.